These 32 T cell receptor beta chains were all obtained from the same sample, sequenced in a study of cytomegalovirus exposure and HLA in healthy donors. Profiling relied on immunoSEQ multiplex PCR, and the TCRdb table lists in-frame clones only, not all of them. The table includes 150,000 or so clones, just under 85% detected once. Input material: PBMCs. All receptors come from a man in his thirties or forties in good health and CMV-seropositive.

The V call is TRBV4-1, the J call TRBJ2-3; no firm D call. This CDR3 spans 15 amino acids. V was cut by 4 bases and J by 6 bases, with 17 bases left in between. Germline V gene lookup returns CDR1 MGHRA and CDR2 YSYEKL. CDR3 sequence: CASSPTPVNWDTQYF. In DNA form, the CDR3 reads TGCGCCAGCAGCCCTACCCCGGTAAATTGGGATACGCAGTATTTT.

The chain has TRBV29-1 and TRBJ2-3; 8 bases are a match to TRBD2. The junction had 20 bases not matched to a gene; V was cut back by 8 bases and J by 7 bases. Germline CDR1 and CDR2: SQVTM and ANQGSEA. This CDR3 spans 16 amino acids. CDR3 sequence: CSSAAGASGPSYTQYF. DNA of the CDR3: TGCAGCTCCGCAGCGGGGGCTAGCGGGCCCTCGTATACGCAGTATTTT.

The V and J genes are TRBV19 and TRBJ1-5; 7 nucleotides line up with TRBD1. This CDR3 is 15 amino acids long. The V and J ends lost 7 bases and 0 bases, in that order; junction bases with no gene match: 6. CDR1 and CDR2 (germline): LNHDA, SQIVND (reference sequence). CDR3: CASNPGGYSNQPQHF. CDR3 DNA sequence: TGTGCCAGTAATCCAGGGGGTTATAGCAATCAGCCCCAGCATTTT.

This clone was seen only once. The chain is built from TRBV11-2 and TRBJ1-1; D may be TRBD1 (6 bases). CDR3 size: 14 residues. With 8 bases removed from V and 3 bases from J, the gap between germline ends came to 16 bases. CDR1 SGHAT and CDR2 FQNNGV come from the germline V gene. CDR3: CASVRGRGYTEAFF. As DNA, the CDR3 is TGTGCCAGCGTCCGGGGCAGGGGTTACACTGAAGCTTTCTTT. The entire variable domain, with the rest obtained from reference TRBV11-2 and TRBJ1-1, is as follows: EAGVAQSPRYKIIEKRQSVAFWCNPISGHATLYWYQQILGQGPKLLIQFQNNGVVDDSQLPKDRFSAERLKGVDSTLKIQPAKLEDSAVYLCASVRGRGYTEAFFGQGTRLTVV.

This clone has just a few counts. The rearrangement links TRBV7-9 to TRBJ2-7, with 10 bases that match TRBD2. V was pared by 0 bases and J by 4 bases, with 0 bases of the junction left unmatched. Per the germline V gene, CDR1 is SEHNR and CDR2 is FQNEAQ (reference sequence). CDR3 length equals 14 residues. CDR3 region: CASSLASGGYEQYF. The CDR3 DNA reads as TGTGCCAGCAGCTTAGCTAGCGGGGGGTACGAGCAGTACTTC. Combining the CDR3 with reference TRBV7-9 and TRBJ2-7 gives the whole variable domain DTGVSQNPRHKITKRGQNVTFRCDPISEHNRLYWYRQTLGQGPEFLTYFQNEAQLEKSRLLSDRFSAERPKGSFSTLEIQRTEQGDSAMYLCASSLASGGYEQYFGPGTRLTVT.

The chain combines TRBV20-1 with TRBJ2-1; 8 positions match TRBD2. Germline CDR1 DFQATT, CDR2 SNEGSKA (reference sequence). V trimming: 5 bases; J trimming: 10 bases; junction bases outside the gene matches: 4. This CDR3 contains 11 residues. CDR3 residues: CSASGGAEQFF. The CDR3 DNA reads TGCAGTGCTTCCGGGGGGGCCGAGCAGTTCTTC.

This chain links TRBV7-2 with TRBJ2-1, with 11 bases aligning to TRBD2. Germline CDR1 reads SGHTA; CDR2 reads FQGNSA. This CDR3 comprises 15 residues. The V and J ends lost 1 base and 15 bases, in that order; junction bases with no gene match: 11. The CDR3 nucleotides are TGTGCCAGCAGCTTAGTGGCTAGCGGGGGGTCGAGTCTGTTCTTC. Translation: CASSLVASGGSSLFF.

The gene calls are TRBV2 and TRBJ2-7, with 10 nucleotides matching TRBD1. Germline V CDR1 and CDR2: SNHLY, FYNNEI. This CDR3 spans 20 amino acids. Germline trimming cut 4 bases from V and 3 bases from J; bases unmatched to any gene: 21. This CDR3 reads CASSGKGGTGVYGLVYEQYF. CDR3 DNA: TGTGCCAGCAGTGGAAAGGGCGGGACAGGGGTGTATGGGCTCGTCTACGAGCAGTACTTC.

This clone was detected only a few times. The rearrangement uses TRBV6-4 and TRBJ2-3, with 10 bases lining up with TRBD2. The CDR3 covers 15 residues. The V segment lost 3 bases and the J segment 6 bases; nucleotides outside the gene matches: 6. The germline CDR1 and CDR2 sequences are MRHNA and SNTAGT. The CDR3 region is CASSESSGGADTQYF. The CDR3 nucleotides read TGTGCCAGCAGTGAATCGAGCGGGGGGGCGGATACGCAGTATTTT.

The rearrangement links TRBV5-1 to TRBJ1-5; D gene uncertain. Between the trimmed V and J ends, which lost 5 bases and 2 bases, there was a span of 14 bases. Germline V gives CDR1 SGHRS, CDR2 YFSETQ. The CDR3 spans 15 residues. The CDR3 here is CASREDYSGNQPQHF. The DNA of the CDR3 is TGCGCCAGCAGAGAGGACTACTCGGGCAATCAGCCCCAGCATTTT.

V gene TRBV27 combines with J gene TRBJ2-3; the match to TRBD2 covers 10 bases. CDR3 length: 16 residues. The J segment lost 2 bases and the V segment lost 2 bases, leaving 4 bases of the junction unmatched. Germline loops: CDR1 MNHEY, CDR2 SMNVEV (reference sequence). This CDR3 is CASSLASGGHTDTQYF. CDR3 DNA sequence: TGTGCCAGCAGTTTAGCTAGCGGGGGTCACACAGATACGCAGTATTTT.

This clone was detected only once. The chain couples TRBV4-3 to TRBJ1-5; no clear D gene. The V gene's germline CDR1 is LGHNA and CDR2 YSLEER. The length of the CDR3 is 13 residues. Trimming stripped 0 bases from V and 6 bases from J, with 6 bases between. CDR3 coding DNA: TGCGCCAGCAGCCAAGATCGGGGTCAGCCCCAGCATTTT. Translating it yields CASSQDRGQPQHF.

This clone was detected ten times or more. J is TRBJ1-5 and V is TRBV6-5; D uncertain. The CDR3 runs to 14 residues. Trimming took off 2 bases at V and 3 bases at J, with 8 bases between the two ends. Germline CDR1 is MNHEY and CDR2 is SVGAGI. CDR3 in DNA: TGTGCCAGCAGTTACGGTTCAGACAATCAGCCCCAGCATTTT. This sequence encodes CASSYGSDNQPQHF.

Here the CDR3 DNA reads TGCAGCGGTGTTGGGACAGCCCAAGAGACCCAGTACTTC. This gives the protein CSGVGTAQETQYF. The genes are TRBV29-1 and TRBJ2-5, with 7 bases matching TRBD1. The CDR3 covers 13 residues. V gave up 7 bases and J gave up 1 base; unmatched junction bases: 6. Germline CDR1 reads SQVTM; CDR2 reads ANQGSEA.

This rearrangement joins TRBV6-5 to TRBJ2-1; 9 nucleotides line up with TRBD1. CDR1 and CDR2 from the germline V gene are MNHEY and SVGAGI. The CDR3 spans 14 residues. V trimming: 2 bases; J trimming: 6 bases; junction bases outside the gene matches: 2. The chain's CDR3 is CASSYGTGINEQFF. CDR3 bases: TGTGCCAGCAGTTACGGGACAGGGATCAATGAGCAGTTCTTC.

The V call is TRBV10-3, the J call TRBJ1-3; D not resolved. The CDR3 runs 11 residues. Germline loops: CDR1 ENHRY, CDR2 SYGVKD. Trimming took 6 bases from V and 8 from J, leaving 8 bases between them. Here the CDR3 DNA reads TGTGCCATCAGCCCGGCGGACACCATATATTTT. Translation: CAISPADTIYF.

V gene TRBV9 combines with J gene TRBJ2-2; TRBD2 agrees at 8 bases. V lost 4 bases, J lost 1 base, and 3 bases stayed unmatched. The CDR3 contains 15 residues. Germline CDR1 and CDR2: SGDLS and YYNGEE. In nucleotides, the CDR3 is TGTGCCAGCAGCTCGGGACTAGAGAACACCGGGGAGCTGTTTTTT. Protein sequence: CASSSGLENTGELFF.

The chain couples TRBV10-3 to TRBJ2-2; 7 nucleotides line up with TRBD1. CDR1 is ENHRY and CDR2 is SYGVKD in the germline V gene. CDR3 size: 17 residues. V was clipped by 2 bases and J by 2 bases; unmatched bases: 8. The CDR3 region has the DNA TGTGCCATCAGTGAGGGTACAGGGGCGCCCAACACCGGGGAGCTGTTTTTT. It specifies CAISEGTGAPNTGELFF.

V usage is TRBV5-1 and J usage is TRBJ1-3; TRBD1 is a possible D gene (6 bases). This CDR3 has 16 amino acids. Germline-derived CDR1 and CDR2 are SGHRS and YFSETQ. V was shortened by 4 bases and J by 0 bases, with 14 bases between the two germline ends. CDR3 bases: TGCGCCAGCAGCATCGGACAGTTCAGCTCTGGAAACACCATATATTTT. As protein: CASSIGQFSSGNTIYF.

This clone was found once. One end of the junction fails to match germline, which may point to a read error. The rearrangement uses TRBV5-5 and TRBJ2-7; weak D call: TRBD2 (7 bases). The CDR3 has 12 amino acids. The germline V gene has CDR1 SGHKS and CDR2 YYEKEE (reference sequence). This chain's CDR3 is CASSSERGGYIF. CDR3 coding DNA: TGTGCCAGCAGCTCCGAGAGGGGGGGCTACATCTTC.

The chain is built from TRBV30 and TRBJ2-2; D might be TRBD1 (6 bases). Germline CDR1 GTSNPN, CDR2 SVGIG (reference sequence). This CDR3 is built from 15 residues. The V gene lost 7 bases and the J gene lost 7 bases, with 22 bases spanning the gap. The CDR3 DNA reads TGTGCCTCCCCTAGGGAACAGGGTTGGGTCGGGGAGCTGTTTTTT. The encoded protein is CASPREQGWVGELFF.

The chain is built from TRBV18 and TRBJ1-2; TRBD1 matches at 10 bases. Germline CDR1 KGHSH, CDR2 LQKENI. The ends lost 3 bases at V and 3 bases at J; junction bases unmatched: 4. The CDR3 contains 15 residues. CDR3 nucleotide sequence: TGTGCCAGCTCACCCGGGGACAGGGGCGACTATGGCTACACCTTC. This sequence encodes CASSPGDRGDYGYTF.

The chain recombines TRBV4-3 with TRBJ2-7; 7 bases fit TRBD1. The CDR3 runs to 18 residues. The V and J ends lost 1 base and 2 bases, in that order; junction bases with no gene match: 14. Germline V lookup: CDR1 LGHNA, CDR2 YSLEER. The CDR3 DNA is TGCGCCAGCAGCCAAGGGGAAGGGCAGGGGGTGCCCCCCTACGAGCAGTACTTC. Its translation: CASSQGEGQGVPPYEQYF.

The chain links TRBV5-6 to TRBJ2-5; 8 bases are a match to TRBD2. In germline, CDR1 is SGHDT, CDR2 YYEEEE. Unmatched junction bases numbered 2, after V lost 3 bases and J lost 1 base. This CDR3 is built from 14 residues. CDR3 DNA: TGTGCCAGCAGCTGGGGGACTAGCCAAGAGACCCAGTACTTC. This gives the protein CASSWGTSQETQYF.

This rearrangement joins TRBV9 to TRBJ1-2, with TRBD1 as a possible D gene (5 bases). The CDR3 sequence is 14 residues long. Germline loops: CDR1 SGDLS, CDR2 YYNGEE. Trimming pared 6 bases from V and 7 bases from J, leaving 19 bases between. CDR3 residues: CASTGGVRFAGYTF. The CDR3 DNA reads TGTGCCAGCACTGGGGGGGTGAGGTTTGCTGGCTACACCTTC.

The V call is TRBV19, the J call TRBJ2-1; D remains ambiguous. Trimming pared 1 base from V and 1 base from J, leaving 5 bases between. The germline V gene encodes CDR1 LNHDA and CDR2 SQIVND (reference sequence). The CDR3 is 14 residues long. CDR3 DNA sequence: TGTGCCAGTAGTATAGGCGGTTCCTACAATGAGCAGTTCTTC. Translating it yields CASSIGGSYNEQFF.

DNA of the CDR3: TGCAGCGTTGATTGGAGGTGCGAGCAGTACTTC. This encodes CSVDWRCEQYF. The chain links TRBV29-1 to TRBJ2-7, with a weak D call TRBD2 (5 bases). Germline assignment: CDR1 SQVTM and CDR2 ANQGSEA. The CDR3 is made up of 11 amino acids. Trimming removed 3 bases from V and 6 bases from J, with 9 bases in between.

V gene TRBV18 combines with J gene TRBJ1-2; 9 nucleotides agree with TRBD1. The germline CDR1 and CDR2 sequences are KGHSH and LQKENI. The CDR3 contains 14 residues. V lost 6 bases to trimming and J lost 8 bases; unmatched junction nucleotides: 10. The CDR3 DNA sequence: TGTGCCAGCTCTCCCGGGACAGGGAGCGGAGGCTACACCTTC. Encoded protein: CASSPGTGSGGYTF.

The rearrangement uses TRBV6-5 and TRBJ2-2, with D possibly TRBD2 on 6 matching bases. Germline V gene data show CDR1 as MNHEY and CDR2 as SVGAGI. This CDR3 has 14 amino acids. Deletions cut 2 bases from V and 5 bases from J, with 9 bases between. CDR3: CASSYDSGTGELFF. The CDR3 DNA sequence: TGTGCCAGCAGTTACGACAGCGGGACCGGGGAGCTGTTTTTT.

The chain uses TRBV11-2 and TRBJ2-5; D ambiguous. The V end lost 0 bases, the J end lost 6 bases, and 17 bases lay between the germline ends. Germline V gives CDR1 SGHAT, CDR2 FQNNGV. This CDR3 spans 16 amino acids. The DNA of the CDR3 is TGTGCCAGCAGCTTAGATCCCGTCCCGGGTGATAAGACCCAGTACTTC. The encoded protein is CASSLDPVPGDKTQYF. The variable domain in full, completed from reference TRBV11-2 and TRBJ2-5, reads EAGVAQSPRYKIIEKRQSVAFWCNPISGHATLYWYQQILGQGPKLLIQFQNNGVVDDSQLPKDRFSAERLKGVDSTLKIQPAKLEDSAVYLCASSLDPVPGDKTQYFGPGTRLLVL.

V gene TRBV7-3 combines with J gene TRBJ1-5, with D possibly being TRBD1 (6 bases). The germline V gene encodes CDR1 SGHTA and CDR2 FQGTGA. Between the trimmed V and J ends, which lost 5 bases and 7 bases, there was a span of 12 bases. This CDR3 spans 13 amino acids. The CDR3 bases are TGTGCCAGCAGCCTCTCACAGGGACAGCCCCAGCATTTT. Protein product: CASSLSQGQPQHF.

The gene calls are TRBV5-5 and TRBJ1-6; D perhaps matches TRBD1 (5 bases). The V end lost 5 bases, the J end lost 10 bases, and 19 bases lay between the germline ends. Germline V gene sequence: CDR1 SGHKS, CDR2 YYEKEE (reference sequence). There are 15 residues in the CDR3. CDR3 DNA sequence: TGTGCCAGCAGGCCGGGGCCGGGGACTGGATCACCCCTCCACTTT. This encodes CASRPGPGTGSPLHF.